A selection of T cell receptor beta chains follows, all from one sample in a study of response to subunit inactivated influenza vaccine. Using its own MiXCR run on the RT-PCR reads, TCRdb lists one record per CDR3 protein. This sample has roughly 670,000 distinct CDR3 sequences, with 14% found just once. This sample comprised PBMCs from blood, obtained 14 to 15 days before vaccination. Every receptor here comes from a man aged 45-65 years who received an inactivated influenza vaccine. CDR3s include the opening cysteine and the closing phenylalanine or tryptophan. Each record gives: clone size, D gene, V gene, J gene, CDR3 DNA, CDR3 protein. A D gene is named only where the DNA matches it firmly. A row's size may be missing; if present it is once, few, many or a size class.

.,TRBD1,TRBV12-3/TRBV12-4,TRBJ2-5,TGTGCCAGCAGTTTGTTTGCAGGGGGCGGAGAGACCCAGTACTTC,CASSLFAGGGETQYF
few,.,TRBV11-2,TRBJ2-2,TGTGCCAGCAGCCTGCATAAGGGGGAACTGTTTTTT,CASSLHKGELFF
many,.,TRBV15,TRBJ2-2,TGTGCCACCAGCTCAGAGAACACCGGGGAGCTGTTTTTT,CATSSENTGELFF
few,TRBD2,TRBV24-1,TRBJ2-5,TGTGCCACCAGTGAGAGTATAGGGGAGGGGGAGACCCAGTACTTC,CATSESIGEGETQYF
few,.,TRBV15,TRBJ2-7,TGTGCCACCTTGTCCTATCAGTACTTC,CATLSYQYF
many,TRBD1,TRBV12-3/TRBV12-4,TRBJ1-5,TGTGCCAGCACCAGATCAGGGGGGAGCAATCAGCCCCAGCATTTT,CASTRSGGSNQPQHF
few,.,TRBV7-6,TRBJ2-2,TGTGCCAGCAGCTTATCCCCAGGATCCACTCGGGAGCTGTTTTTT,CASSLSPGSTRELFF
few,TRBD2,TRBV7-2,TRBJ2-3,TGTGCCAGCAGTTCCGGGGGGGCTAGCGGGTGGGGTTTT,CASSSGGASGWGF
.,TRBD2,TRBV28,TRBJ2-1,TGTGCCAGCAGTTTAGGGTTCCAGCGGGAGGTTTACAATGAGCAGTTCTTC,CASSLGFQREVYNEQFF
.,TRBD2,TRBV6-5,TRBJ2-3,TGTGCCAGCAGTTACTCGGCTAGCGGGAGTTTAACAGATAGGCAGTATTTT,CASSYSASGSLTDRQYF
few,.,TRBV29-1,TRBJ1-1,TGCAGCGTTGAAGCCCGACAGCCGAACACTGAAGCTTTCTTT,CSVEARQPNTEAFF
many,.,TRBV5-1,TRBJ2-7,TGCGCCAGCAGCTTGGATTATCGCTACGAGCAGTACTTC,CASSLDYRYEQYF
few,.,TRBV4-2,TRBJ2-3,TGTGCCAGCAGCCAGCAGGGAAACACAGATACGCAGTATTTT,CASSQQGNTDTQYF
.,.,TRBV9,TRBJ2-3,TGTGCCAGCAGCGTAGGAACGGGGGCGCCAGGAGATACGCAGTATTTT,CASSVGTGAPGDTQYF
few,.,TRBV18,TRBJ2-3,TGTGCCAGCTCACCACCTGCGCGTAGCGAAAAGCAGTATTTT,CASSPPARSEKQYF